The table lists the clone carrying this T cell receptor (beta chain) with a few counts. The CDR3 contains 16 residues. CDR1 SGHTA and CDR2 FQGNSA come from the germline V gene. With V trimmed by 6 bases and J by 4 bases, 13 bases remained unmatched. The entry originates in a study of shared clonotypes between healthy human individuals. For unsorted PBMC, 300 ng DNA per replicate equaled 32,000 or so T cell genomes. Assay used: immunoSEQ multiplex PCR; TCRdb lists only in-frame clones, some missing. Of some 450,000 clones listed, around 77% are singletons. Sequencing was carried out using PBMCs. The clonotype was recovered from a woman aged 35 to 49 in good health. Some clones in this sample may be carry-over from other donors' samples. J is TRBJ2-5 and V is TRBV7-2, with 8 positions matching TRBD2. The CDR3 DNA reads TGTGCCAGCAGATTACCGGGACTAGAGGCGGGAGAGACCCAGTACTTC. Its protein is CASRLPGLEAGETQYF.